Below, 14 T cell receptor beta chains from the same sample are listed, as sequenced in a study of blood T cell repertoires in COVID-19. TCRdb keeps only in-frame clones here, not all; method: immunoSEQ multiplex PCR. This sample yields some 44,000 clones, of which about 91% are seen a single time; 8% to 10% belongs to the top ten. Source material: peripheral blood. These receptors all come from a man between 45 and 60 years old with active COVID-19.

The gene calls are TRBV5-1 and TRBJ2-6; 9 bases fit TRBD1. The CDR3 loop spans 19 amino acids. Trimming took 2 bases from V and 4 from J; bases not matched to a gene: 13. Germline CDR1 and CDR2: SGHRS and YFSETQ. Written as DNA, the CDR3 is TGCGCCAGCAGCTTCCGGGACAGGGTAGGCTCGACGGGGGCCAACGTCCTGACTTTC. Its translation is CASSFRDRVGSTGANVLTF.

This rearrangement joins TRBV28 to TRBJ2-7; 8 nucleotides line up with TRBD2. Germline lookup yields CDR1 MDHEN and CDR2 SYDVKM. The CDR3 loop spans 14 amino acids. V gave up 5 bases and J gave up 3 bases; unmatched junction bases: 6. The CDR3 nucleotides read TGTGCCAGCAGTACAGCGGGAGTCAGCTACGAGCAGTACTTC. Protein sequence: CASSTAGVSYEQYF.

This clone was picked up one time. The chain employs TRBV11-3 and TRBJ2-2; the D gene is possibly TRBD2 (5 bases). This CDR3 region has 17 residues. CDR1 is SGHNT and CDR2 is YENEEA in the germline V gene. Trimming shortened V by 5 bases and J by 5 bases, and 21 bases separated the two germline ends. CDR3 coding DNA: TGTGCCAGCAGCCTCCGTGTAGTAGCACCGGGGACCGGGGAGCTGTTTTTT. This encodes CASSLRVVAPGTGELFF.

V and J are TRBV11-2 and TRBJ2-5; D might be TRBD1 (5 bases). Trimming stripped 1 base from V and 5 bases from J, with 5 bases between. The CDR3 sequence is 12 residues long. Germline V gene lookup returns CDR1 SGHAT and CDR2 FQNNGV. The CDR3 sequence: CASSLGQETQYF. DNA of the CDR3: TGTGCCAGCAGCTTAGGACAGGAGACCCAGTACTTC. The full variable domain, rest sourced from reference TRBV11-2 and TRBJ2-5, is EAGVAQSPRYKIIEKRQSVAFWCNPISGHATLYWYQQILGQGPKLLIQFQNNGVVDDSQLPKDRFSAERLKGVDSTLKIQPAKLEDSAVYLCASSLGQETQYFGPGTRLLVL.

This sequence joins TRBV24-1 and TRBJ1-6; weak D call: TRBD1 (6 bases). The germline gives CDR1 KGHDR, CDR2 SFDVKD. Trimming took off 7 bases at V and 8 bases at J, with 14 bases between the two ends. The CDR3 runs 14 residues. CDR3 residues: CATRGQRLDSPLHF. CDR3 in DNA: TGTGCCACCAGGGGACAAAGGCTGGATTCACCCCTCCACTTT.

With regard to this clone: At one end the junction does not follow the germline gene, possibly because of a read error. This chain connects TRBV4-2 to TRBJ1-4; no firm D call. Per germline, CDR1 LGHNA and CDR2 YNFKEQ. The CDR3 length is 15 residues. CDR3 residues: CASSQNTGSNEKLFF. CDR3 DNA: TGTGCCAGCAGCCAAAACACGGGGTCTAACGAAAAACTGTTTTTT.

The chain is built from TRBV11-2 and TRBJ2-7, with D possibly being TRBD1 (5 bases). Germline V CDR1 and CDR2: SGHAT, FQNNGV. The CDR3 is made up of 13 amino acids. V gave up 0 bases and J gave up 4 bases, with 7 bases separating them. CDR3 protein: CASSLDREYEQYF. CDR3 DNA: TGTGCCAGCAGCTTAGACAGGGAATACGAGCAGTACTTC.

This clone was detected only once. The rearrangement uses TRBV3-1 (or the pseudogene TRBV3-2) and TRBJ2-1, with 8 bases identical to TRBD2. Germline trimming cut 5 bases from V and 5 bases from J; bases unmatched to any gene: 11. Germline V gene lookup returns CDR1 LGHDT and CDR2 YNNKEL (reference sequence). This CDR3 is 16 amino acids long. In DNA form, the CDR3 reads TGTGCCAGCAGCGGGACTAGTGGCAGGCATAACAATGAGCAGTTCTTC. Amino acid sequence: CASSGTSGRHNNEQFF.

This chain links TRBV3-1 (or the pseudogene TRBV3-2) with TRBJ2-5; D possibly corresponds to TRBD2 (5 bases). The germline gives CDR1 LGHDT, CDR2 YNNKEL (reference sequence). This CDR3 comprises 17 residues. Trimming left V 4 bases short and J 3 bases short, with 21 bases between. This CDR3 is CASSRRLRAEDKETQYF. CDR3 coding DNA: TGTGCCAGCAGCCGACGTTTGAGGGCGGAGGATAAAGAGACCCAGTACTTC.

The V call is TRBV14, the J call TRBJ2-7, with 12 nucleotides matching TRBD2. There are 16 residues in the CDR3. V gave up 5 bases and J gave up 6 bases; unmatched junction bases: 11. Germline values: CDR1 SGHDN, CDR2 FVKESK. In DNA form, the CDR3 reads TGTGCCAGCAGCGAGACTAGCGGGAGTTATTGGGGCGAGCAGTACTTC. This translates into CASSETSGSYWGEQYF.

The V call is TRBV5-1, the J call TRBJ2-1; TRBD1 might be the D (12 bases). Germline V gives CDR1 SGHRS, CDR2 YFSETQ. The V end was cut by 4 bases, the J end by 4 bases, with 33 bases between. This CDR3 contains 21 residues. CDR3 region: CASSPLRGTGGRLAGYNEQFF. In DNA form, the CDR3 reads TGCGCCAGCAGCCCACTCCGGGGGACAGGGGGCCGACTAGCGGGATACAATGAGCAGTTCTTC.

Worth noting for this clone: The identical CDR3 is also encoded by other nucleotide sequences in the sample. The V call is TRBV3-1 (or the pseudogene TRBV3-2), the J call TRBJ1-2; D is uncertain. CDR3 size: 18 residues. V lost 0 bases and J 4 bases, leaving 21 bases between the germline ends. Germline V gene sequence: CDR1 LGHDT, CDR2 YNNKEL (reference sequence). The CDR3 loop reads CASSQDGPELDPAYGYTF. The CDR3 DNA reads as TGTGCCAGCAGCCAAGACGGTCCCGAGCTAGATCCGGCCTATGGCTACACCTTC.

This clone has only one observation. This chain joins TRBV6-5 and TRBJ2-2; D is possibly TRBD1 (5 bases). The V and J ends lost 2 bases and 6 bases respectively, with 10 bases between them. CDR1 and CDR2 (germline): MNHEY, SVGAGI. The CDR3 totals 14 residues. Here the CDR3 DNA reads TGTGCCAGCAGTTACGGGGCGCCCGCCGGGGAGCTGTTTTTT. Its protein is CASSYGAPAGELFF.

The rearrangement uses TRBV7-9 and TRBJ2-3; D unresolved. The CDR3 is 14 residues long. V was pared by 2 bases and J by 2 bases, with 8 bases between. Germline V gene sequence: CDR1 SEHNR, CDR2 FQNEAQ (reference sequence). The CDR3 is CASSLLVNTDTQYF. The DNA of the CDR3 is TGTGCCAGCAGCTTATTAGTTAACACAGATACGCAGTATTTT. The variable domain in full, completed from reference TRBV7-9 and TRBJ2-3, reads DTGVSQNPRHKITKRGQNVTFRCDPISEHNRLYWYRQTLGQGPEFLTYFQNEAQLEKSRLLSDRFSAERPKGSFSTLEIQRTEQGDSAMYLCASSLLVNTDTQYFGPGTRLTVL.